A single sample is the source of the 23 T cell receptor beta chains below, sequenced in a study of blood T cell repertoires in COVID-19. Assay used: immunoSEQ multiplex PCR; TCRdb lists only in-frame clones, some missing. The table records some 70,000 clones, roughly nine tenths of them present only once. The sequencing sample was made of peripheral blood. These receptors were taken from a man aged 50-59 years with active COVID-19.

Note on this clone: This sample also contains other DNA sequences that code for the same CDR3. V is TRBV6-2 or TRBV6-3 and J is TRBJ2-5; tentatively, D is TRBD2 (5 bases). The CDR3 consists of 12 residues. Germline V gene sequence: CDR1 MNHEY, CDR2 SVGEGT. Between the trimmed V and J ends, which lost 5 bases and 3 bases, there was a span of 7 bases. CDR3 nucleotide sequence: TGTGCCAGCAGTCCCGGGGAAGAGACCCAGTACTTC. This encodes CASSPGEETQYF.

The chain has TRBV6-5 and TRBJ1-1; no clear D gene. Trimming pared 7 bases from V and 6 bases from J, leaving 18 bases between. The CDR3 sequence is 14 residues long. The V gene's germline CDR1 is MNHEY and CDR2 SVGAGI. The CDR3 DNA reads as TGTGCCAGCACCTCCTGGGGAGTCGGCGCTGAAGCTTTCTTT. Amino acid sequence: CASTSWGVGAEAFF.

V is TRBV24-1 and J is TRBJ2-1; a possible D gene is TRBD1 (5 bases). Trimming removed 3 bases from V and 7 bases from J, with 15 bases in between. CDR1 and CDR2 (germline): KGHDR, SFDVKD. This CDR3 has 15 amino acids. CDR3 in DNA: TGTGCCACCAGTGATCAGCAGGGCGGTAAGAATGAGCAGTTCTTC. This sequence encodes CATSDQQGGKNEQFF.

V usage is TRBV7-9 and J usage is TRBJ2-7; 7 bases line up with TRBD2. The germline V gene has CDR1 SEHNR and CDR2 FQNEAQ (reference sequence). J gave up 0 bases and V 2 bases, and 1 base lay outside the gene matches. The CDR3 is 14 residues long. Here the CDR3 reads CASSLREASYEQYF. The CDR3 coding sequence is TGTGCCAGCAGCTTACGGGAGGCCTCCTACGAGCAGTACTTC.

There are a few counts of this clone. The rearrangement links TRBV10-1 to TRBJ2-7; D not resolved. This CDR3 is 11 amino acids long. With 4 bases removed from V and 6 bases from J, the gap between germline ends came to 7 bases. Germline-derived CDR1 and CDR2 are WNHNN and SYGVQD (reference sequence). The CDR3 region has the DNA TGCGCCAGCAGTGCCCACGGCGAGCAGTACTTC. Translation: CASSAHGEQYF.

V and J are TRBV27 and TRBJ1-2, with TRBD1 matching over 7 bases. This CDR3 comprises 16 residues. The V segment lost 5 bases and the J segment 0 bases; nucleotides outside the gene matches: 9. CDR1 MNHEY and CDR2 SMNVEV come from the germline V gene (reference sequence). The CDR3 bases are TGTGCCAGCAGTAGGGACAGACGATATACTAACTATGGCTACACCTTC. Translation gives CASSRDRRYTNYGYTF.

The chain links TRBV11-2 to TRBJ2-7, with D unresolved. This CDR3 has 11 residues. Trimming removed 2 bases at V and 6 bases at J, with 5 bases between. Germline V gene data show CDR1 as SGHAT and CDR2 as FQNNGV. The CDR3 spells CASSLRSEQYF. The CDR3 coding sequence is TGTGCCAGCAGCTTACGGTCCGAGCAGTACTTC.

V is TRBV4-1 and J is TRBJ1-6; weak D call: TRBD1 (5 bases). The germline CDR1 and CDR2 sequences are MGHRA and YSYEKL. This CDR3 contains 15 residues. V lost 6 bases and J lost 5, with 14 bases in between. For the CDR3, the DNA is TGCGCCAGCAGTCGTTCAGGGTTGGATAATTCACCCCTCCACTTT. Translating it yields CASSRSGLDNSPLHF.

CDR3 residues: CASSPGQDRGAAFF. The CDR3 DNA is TGTGCCAGCTCACCAGGACAGGACAGGGGGGCAGCTTTCTTT. The chain joins TRBV18 to TRBJ1-1; TRBD1 matches 10 bases. The CDR3 is made up of 14 amino acids. J gave up 10 bases and V 2 bases, and 7 bases lay outside the gene matches. Germline V gene lookup returns CDR1 KGHSH and CDR2 LQKENI.

CDR3 in amino acids: CASSIEDRNYGYTF. The CDR3 DNA reads as TGTGCCAGTAGTATAGAGGACAGAAACTATGGCTACACCTTC. V is TRBV19 and J is TRBJ1-2; the D gene is possibly TRBD1 (6 bases). Germline V gene sequence: CDR1 LNHDA, CDR2 SQIVND (reference sequence). This CDR3 region has 14 residues. Trimming left V 0 bases short and J 2 bases short, with 7 bases between.

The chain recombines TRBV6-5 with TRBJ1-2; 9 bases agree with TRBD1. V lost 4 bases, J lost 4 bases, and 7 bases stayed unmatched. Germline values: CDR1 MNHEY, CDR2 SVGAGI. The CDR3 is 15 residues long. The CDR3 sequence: CASSWTGVDPYGYTF. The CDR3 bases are TGTGCCAGCAGTTGGACAGGGGTGGATCCCTATGGCTACACCTTC.

Here the CDR3 DNA reads TGTGCTAGTAGCGGGGGACGGGAGACCCAGTACTTC. It translates to CASSGGRETQYF. The V and J genes are TRBV12-5 and TRBJ2-5; 8 nucleotides agree with TRBD2. V shed 8 bases, J shed 5 bases, and the junction held 4 bases outside the gene matches. This CDR3 has 12 residues. The germline gives CDR1 LGHNT, CDR2 FRNRAP.

CDR3 region: CASSVGEGGYGYTF. Written as DNA, the CDR3 is TGTGCCAGCAGCGTAGGAGAAGGAGGATATGGCTACACCTTC. This sequence joins TRBV9 and TRBJ1-2; D remains ambiguous. Between the trimmed V and J ends, which lost 0 bases and 5 bases, there was a span of 11 bases. Germline V gene sequence: CDR1 SGDLS, CDR2 YYNGEE. CDR3 length: 14 amino acids.

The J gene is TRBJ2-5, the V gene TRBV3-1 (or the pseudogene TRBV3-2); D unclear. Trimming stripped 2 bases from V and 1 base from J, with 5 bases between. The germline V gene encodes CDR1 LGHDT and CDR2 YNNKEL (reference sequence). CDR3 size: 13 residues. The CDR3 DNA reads TGTGCCAGCAGCCAACTCAGCCAAGAGACCCAGTACTTC. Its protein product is CASSQLSQETQYF.

CDR3 protein: CASSQQGDNQPQHF. The DNA of the CDR3 is TGTGCCAGCTCACAACAGGGAGACAATCAGCCCCAGCATTTT. The chain links TRBV18 to TRBJ1-5; perhaps TRBD1 as D (6 bases). V was shortened by 4 bases and J by 3 bases, with 10 bases between the two germline ends. There are 14 residues in the CDR3. Germline V CDR1 and CDR2: KGHSH, LQKENI.

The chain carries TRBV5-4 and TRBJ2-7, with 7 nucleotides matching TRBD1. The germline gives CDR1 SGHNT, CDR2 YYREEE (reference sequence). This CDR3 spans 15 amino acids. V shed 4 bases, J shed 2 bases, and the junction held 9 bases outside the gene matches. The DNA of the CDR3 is TGTGCCAGCAGCAATCCTCCGACAGGGACCTACGAGCAGTACTTC. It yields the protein CASSNPPTGTYEQYF.

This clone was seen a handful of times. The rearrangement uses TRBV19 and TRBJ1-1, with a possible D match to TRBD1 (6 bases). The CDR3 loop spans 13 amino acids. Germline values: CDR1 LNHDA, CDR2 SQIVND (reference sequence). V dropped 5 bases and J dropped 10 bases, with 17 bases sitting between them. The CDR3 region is CASSGQQGTAAFF. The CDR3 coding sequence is TGTGCCAGTAGTGGCCAACAGGGTACAGCAGCTTTCTTT.

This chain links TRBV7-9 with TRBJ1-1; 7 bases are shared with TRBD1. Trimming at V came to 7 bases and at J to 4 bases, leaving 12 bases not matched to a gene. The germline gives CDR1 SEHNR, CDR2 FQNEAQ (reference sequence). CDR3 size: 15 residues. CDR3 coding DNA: TGTGCCAGCACCGAGCGAGGGGGCGCGGTCACTGAAGCTTTCTTT. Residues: CASTERGGAVTEAFF.

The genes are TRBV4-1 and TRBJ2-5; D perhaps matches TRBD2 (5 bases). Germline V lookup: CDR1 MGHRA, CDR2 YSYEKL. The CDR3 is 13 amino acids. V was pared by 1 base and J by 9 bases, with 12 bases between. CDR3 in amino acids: CASSQVLAIPQYF. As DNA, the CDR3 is TGCGCCAGCAGCCAAGTCCTAGCTATCCCCCAGTACTTC.

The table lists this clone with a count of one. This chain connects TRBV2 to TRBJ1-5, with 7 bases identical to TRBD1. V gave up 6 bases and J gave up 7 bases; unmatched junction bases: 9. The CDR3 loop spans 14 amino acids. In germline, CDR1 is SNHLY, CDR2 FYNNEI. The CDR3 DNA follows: TGTGCCAGCAGGTTGGGAACAGGGGAACAGCCCCAGCATTTT. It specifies CASRLGTGEQPQHF.

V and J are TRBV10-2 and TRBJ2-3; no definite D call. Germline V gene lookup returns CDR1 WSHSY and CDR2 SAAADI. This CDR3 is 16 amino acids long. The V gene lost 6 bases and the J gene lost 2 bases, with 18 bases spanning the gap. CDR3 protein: CASSGDPADTTDTQYF. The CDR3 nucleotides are TGCGCCAGCAGCGGAGACCCGGCGGATACCACAGATACGCAGTATTTT.

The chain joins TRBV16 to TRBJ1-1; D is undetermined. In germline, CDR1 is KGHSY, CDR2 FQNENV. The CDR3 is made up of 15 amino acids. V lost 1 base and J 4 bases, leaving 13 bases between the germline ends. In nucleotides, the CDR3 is TGTGCCAGCAGCCAATGGTCAGTAGCAAGCACTGAAGCTTTCTTT. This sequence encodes CASSQWSVASTEAFF.

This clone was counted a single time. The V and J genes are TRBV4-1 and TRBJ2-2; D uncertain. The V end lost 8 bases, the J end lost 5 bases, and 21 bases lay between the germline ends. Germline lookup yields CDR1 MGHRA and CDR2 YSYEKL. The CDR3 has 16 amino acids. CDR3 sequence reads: CASGPTISWVTGELFF. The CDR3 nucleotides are TGCGCCAGCGGGCCCACAATTTCGTGGGTGACCGGGGAGCTGTTTTTT.